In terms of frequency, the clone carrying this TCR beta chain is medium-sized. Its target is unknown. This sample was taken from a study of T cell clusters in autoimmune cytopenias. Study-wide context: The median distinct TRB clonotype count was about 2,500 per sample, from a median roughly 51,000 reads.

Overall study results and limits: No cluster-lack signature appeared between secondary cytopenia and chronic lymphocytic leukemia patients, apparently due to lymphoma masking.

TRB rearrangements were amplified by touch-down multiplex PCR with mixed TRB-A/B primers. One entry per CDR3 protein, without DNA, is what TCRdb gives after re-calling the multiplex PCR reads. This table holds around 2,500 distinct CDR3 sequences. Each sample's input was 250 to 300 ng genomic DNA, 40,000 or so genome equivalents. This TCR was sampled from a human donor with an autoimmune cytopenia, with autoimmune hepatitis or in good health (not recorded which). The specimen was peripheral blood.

CDR3 sequence reads: CASSRPGGNEQYF. V and J are TRBV27 and TRBJ2-7; checking the TCRdb D call of TRBD1 is not possible without DNA. The CDR3 is made up of 13 amino acids. Germline values: CDR1 MNHEY, CDR2 SMNVEV (reference sequence).